This TCR beta chain was captured in a study of T cell responses to AZD1222 COVID-19 vaccine. Study-level results: Baseline antibody screening turned up just six seropositive AZD1222 recipients. Repertoire samples came only from after the peak T cell response.

Trimming cost V 3 bases and J 5 bases, with 10 bases left between them. The CDR3 totals 13 residues. From germline, CDR1 is LNHDA and CDR2 SQIVND (reference sequence). The method was immunoSEQ multiplex PCR; TCRdb's version includes in-frame clones alone and lacks a portion of them. The sample gives about 130,000 clones, more than 85% of which show up once; more than 2.5% is in the top ten. A remark on this clone: Its matching antigen is unknown.

This TCR derives from an adult in good health. The chain links TRBV19 to TRBJ1-1; D is unclear. The sequencing used peripheral blood, collected on day 0 of AZD1222 vaccination. The CDR3 loop reads CASSIRGGTEAFF. CDR3 DNA sequence: TGTGCCAGTAGTATTCGGGGAGGGACTGAAGCTTTCTTT.